This T cell receptor beta chain was observed in a study of OX40 agonist ivuxolimab in advanced cancers. Some clones are missing from TCRdb's copy, which holds only in-frame ones; the method was immunoSEQ multiplex PCR. The top ten hold approximately 2.9% of the sample, which has approximately 58,000 clones, 85% seen once. Germline loops: CDR1 MDHEN, CDR2 SYDVKM. The CDR3 loop spans 11 amino acids. Trimming stripped 8 bases from V and 5 bases from J, with 10 bases between. The sequenced sample was CD4+ or CD8+ T cells sorted from blood, obtained in a trial of the OX40 agonist ivuxolimab. This chain links TRBV28 with TRBJ2-7; maybe TRBD2 (5 bases). This clonotype was sampled from an adult with an advanced solid tumor such as melanoma, head and neck, liver or kidney cancer. The CDR3 loop is CASHRGNEQYF. CDR3 in DNA: TGTGCCAGCCACCGAGGGAACGAGCAGTACTTC.